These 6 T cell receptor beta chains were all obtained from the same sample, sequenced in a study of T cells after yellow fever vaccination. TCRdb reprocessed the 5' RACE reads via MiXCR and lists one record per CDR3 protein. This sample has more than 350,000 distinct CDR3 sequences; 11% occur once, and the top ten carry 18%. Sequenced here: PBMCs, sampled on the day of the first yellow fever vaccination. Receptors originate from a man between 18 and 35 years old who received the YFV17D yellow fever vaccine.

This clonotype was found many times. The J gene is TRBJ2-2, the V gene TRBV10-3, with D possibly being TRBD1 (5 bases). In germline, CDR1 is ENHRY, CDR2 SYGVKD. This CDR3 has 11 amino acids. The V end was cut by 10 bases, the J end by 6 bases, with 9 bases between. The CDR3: CASRVSGELFF. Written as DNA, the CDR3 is TGTGCCAGCAGGGTTTCCGGGGAGCTGTTTTTT.

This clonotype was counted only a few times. CDR3 in DNA: TGTGCCAGCTCACTATGGCGGAGCAGCACAGATACGCAGTATTTT. It codes for CASSLWRSSTDTQYF. J is TRBJ2-3 and V is TRBV11-1, with D hard to call. V was pared by 8 bases and J by 0 bases, with 15 bases between. CDR1 and CDR2 (germline): SGHAT, FQDESV (reference sequence). This CDR3 is built from 15 residues.

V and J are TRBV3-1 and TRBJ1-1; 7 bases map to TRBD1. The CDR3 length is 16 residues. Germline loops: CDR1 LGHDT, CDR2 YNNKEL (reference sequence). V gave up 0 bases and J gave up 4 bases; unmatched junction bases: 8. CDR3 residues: CASSQEPTGWSTEAFF. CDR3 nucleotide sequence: TGTGCCAGCAGCCAAGAGCCGACAGGGTGGTCCACTGAAGCTTTCTTT.

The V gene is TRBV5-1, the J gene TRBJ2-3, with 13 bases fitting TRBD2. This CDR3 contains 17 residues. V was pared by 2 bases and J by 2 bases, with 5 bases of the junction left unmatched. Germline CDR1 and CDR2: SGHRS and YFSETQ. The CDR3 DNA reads TGCGCCAGCAGCTTACGGACTAGCGGGGGCCCCACAGATACGCAGTATTTT. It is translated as CASSLRTSGGPTDTQYF. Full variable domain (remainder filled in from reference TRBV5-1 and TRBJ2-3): KAGVTQTPRYLIKTRGQQVTLSCSPISGHRSVSWYQQTPGQGLQFLFEYFSETQRNKGNFPGRFSGRQFSNSRSEMNVSTLELGDSALYLCASSLRTSGGPTDTQYFGPGTRLTVL.

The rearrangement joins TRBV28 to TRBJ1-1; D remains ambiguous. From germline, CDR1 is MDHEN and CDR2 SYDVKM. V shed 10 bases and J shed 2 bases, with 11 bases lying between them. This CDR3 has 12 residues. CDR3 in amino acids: CATHGENTEAFF. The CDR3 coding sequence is TGTGCCACCCATGGGGAAAACACTGAAGCTTTCTTT.

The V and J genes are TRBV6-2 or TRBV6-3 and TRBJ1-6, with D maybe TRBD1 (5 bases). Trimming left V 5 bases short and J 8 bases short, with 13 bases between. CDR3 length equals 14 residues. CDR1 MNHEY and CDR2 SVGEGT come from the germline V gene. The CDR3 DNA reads TGTGCCAGCAGTACAGGAACAGAGGATTCACCCCTCCACTTT. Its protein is CASSTGTEDSPLHF.